The next 19 T cell receptor beta chains were all read from a single sample in a study of shared clonotypes between healthy human individuals. Produced via immunoSEQ multiplex PCR; TCRdb's table is partial and in-frame only. In the table there are about a million clones, 70% to 85% of which are singletons. The sequencing input was memory CD4+ T cells from PBMCs. Subset meaning: CD45RA-negative fraction. These receptors were obtained from a man between 18 and 29 years old in good health. Some clones in this sample may be carry-over from other donors' samples.

The V call is TRBV27, the J call TRBJ2-5; TRBD2 aligns across 15 bases. Losses at the gene ends were 4 bases for V and 0 bases for J; bases not matched to a gene: 15. The CDR3 sequence is 21 residues long. Germline CDR1 MNHEY, CDR2 SMNVEV (reference sequence). As DNA, the CDR3 is TGTGCCAGCAGTTCCTTCGCACCGGGACTAGCGGGAGGCTTCTACCAAGAGACCCAGTACTTC. Its translation: CASSSFAPGLAGGFYQETQYF.

The V and J genes are TRBV10-3 and TRBJ2-7; 10 nucleotides line up with TRBD1. Per germline, CDR1 ENHRY and CDR2 SYGVKD. Trimming took 7 bases from V and 2 from J; bases not matched to a gene: 5. This CDR3 is built from 14 residues. The CDR3 DNA reads TGTGCCATCACCCACGGGACAGGGGCCTACGAGCAGTACTTC. It translates to CAITHGTGAYEQYF.

This clone was observed once. J is TRBJ2-7 and V is TRBV28; D ambiguous. Germline values: CDR1 MDHEN, CDR2 SYDVKM. The CDR3 totals 19 residues. V lost 8 bases, J lost 2 bases, and 31 bases lay in between. The CDR3 here is CASPPLPNVERAVTYEQYF. The DNA for the CDR3 is TGTGCCAGCCCACCCCTGCCCAATGTGGAGCGAGCAGTCACCTACGAGCAGTACTTC.

The chain is built from TRBV19 and TRBJ2-1; weak D call: TRBD1 (6 bases). The germline V gene encodes CDR1 LNHDA and CDR2 SQIVND (reference sequence). The V end lost 8 bases, the J end lost 6 bases, and 14 bases lay between the germline ends. This CDR3 has 13 amino acids. Here the CDR3 DNA reads TGTGCCAGTTCGGACAGTCCGGGCAATGAGCAGTTCTTC. It specifies CASSDSPGNEQFF.

Notes on this clone: Other DNA variants within this sample encode the same CDR3. J is TRBJ2-3 and V is TRBV2; TRBD2 might be the D (6 bases). Trimming shortened V by 1 base and J by 1 base, and 6 bases separated the two germline ends. This CDR3 comprises 14 residues. Germline lookup yields CDR1 SNHLY and CDR2 FYNNEI. Written as DNA, the CDR3 is TGTGCCAGCAGTGAAGGGGGGGGCACAGATACGCAGTATTTT. Amino acids: CASSEGGGTDTQYF. Variable domain in full (rest from reference TRBV2 and TRBJ2-3): EPEVTQTPSHQVTQMGQEVILRCVPISNHLYFYWYRQILGQKVEFLVSFYNNEISEKSEIFDDQFSVERPDGSNFTLKIRSTKLEDSAMYFCASSEGGGTDTQYFGPGTRLTVL.

This clone was counted a few times. The chain uses TRBV7-9 and TRBJ1-1, with 9 bases fitting TRBD1. This CDR3 spans 15 amino acids. Trimming at V came to 5 bases and at J to 0 bases, leaving 4 bases not matched to a gene. CDR1 and CDR2 from the germline V gene are SEHNR and FQNEAQ (reference sequence). DNA of the CDR3: TGTGCCAGCAGCCAGGGGGACAGGGTGAACACTGAAGCTTTCTTT. Residues: CASSQGDRVNTEAFF.

This clone was observed a handful of times. The genes are TRBV7-8 and TRBJ1-5; 7 bases are shared with TRBD1. This CDR3 spans 15 amino acids. The ends lost 4 bases at V and 5 bases at J; junction bases unmatched: 8. CDR1 and CDR2 (germline): SGHVS, FQNEAQ. CDR3 sequence reads: CASSWEGQSYQPQHF. The CDR3 DNA is TGTGCCAGCAGCTGGGAGGGACAGTCATATCAGCCCCAGCATTTT.

DNA of the CDR3: TGTGCCAGCAGTTTGGACCTCACAGATACGCAGTATTTT. It specifies CASSLDLTDTQYF. The rearrangement links TRBV28 to TRBJ2-3; D remains ambiguous. There are 13 residues in the CDR3. Deletions cut 3 bases from V and 2 bases from J, with 6 bases between. The germline V gene has CDR1 MDHEN and CDR2 SYDVKM.

This sequence joins TRBV9 and TRBJ2-2; tentative D call: TRBD2 (6 bases). V dropped 0 bases and J dropped 7 bases, with 19 bases sitting between them. CDR3 length: 17 residues. Germline-derived CDR1 and CDR2 are SGDLS and YYNGEE. The CDR3 protein is CASSVGSSVAYSGELFF. DNA of the CDR3: TGTGCCAGCAGCGTAGGATCTAGCGTAGCCTACAGCGGGGAGCTGTTTTTT. The full variable domain, its missing parts supplied by reference TRBV9 and TRBJ2-2, is DSGVTQTPKHLITATGQRVTLRCSPRSGDLSVYWYQQSLDQGLQFLIQYYNGEERAKGNILERFSAQQFPDLHSELNLSSLELGDSALYFCASSVGSSVAYSGELFFGEGSRLTVL.

The J gene is TRBJ2-1, the V gene TRBV6-1; D is possibly TRBD1 or TRBD2 (6 bases each). This CDR3 is built from 18 residues. In germline, CDR1 is MNHNS, CDR2 SASEGT. V lost 1 base, J lost 2 bases, and 18 bases lay in between. CDR3 coding DNA: TGTGCCAGCAGTGAAGTGAGTTCGGGGGCCCGCCCCTACAATGAGCAGTTCTTC. This encodes CASSEVSSGARPYNEQFF.

Details on this clone: The same CDR3 is also encoded by other DNA sequences in this sample. The DNA for the CDR3 is TGTGCCAGCAGGGTGAACACTGAAGCTTTCTTT. This codes for CASRVNTEAFF. The chain uses TRBV28 and TRBJ1-1; D remains ambiguous. The CDR3 extends over 11 amino acids. The germline V and J ends were trimmed by 6 bases and 0 bases, with 2 bases remaining between them. Looked up from germline, CDR1 is MDHEN and CDR2 is SYDVKM. Filled out from reference TRBV28 and TRBJ1-1, the complete variable domain reads DVKVTQSSRYLVKRTGEKVFLECVQDMDHENMFWYRQDPGLGLRLIYFSYDVKMKEKGDIPEGYSVSREKKERFSLILESASTNQTSMYLCASRVNTEAFFGQGTRLTVV.

V gene TRBV4-3 combines with J gene TRBJ1-2; weak D call: TRBD1 (5 bases). Germline CDR1 is LGHNA and CDR2 is YSLEER. The CDR3 sequence is 13 residues long. V was clipped by 4 bases and J by 4 bases, with 10 bases between them. This CDR3 is CASSPGHGYGYTF. Written as DNA, the CDR3 is TGCGCCAGCAGCCCAGGACACGGCTATGGCTACACCTTC.

The chain employs TRBV15 and TRBJ2-5, with D hard to call. In germline, CDR1 is LNHNV, CDR2 YYDKDF (reference sequence). The CDR3 consists of 11 residues. With 1 base removed from V and 5 bases from J, the gap between germline ends came to 2 bases. The CDR3 loop is CATSRAETQYF. The CDR3 region has the DNA TGTGCCACCAGCAGAGCCGAGACCCAGTACTTC.

The J gene is TRBJ2-7, the V gene TRBV28; weak D call: TRBD2 (5 bases). The length of the CDR3 is 12 residues. V lost 7 bases to trimming and J lost 4 bases, with 11 bases between them. CDR1 and CDR2 (germline): MDHEN, SYDVKM. The DNA for the CDR3 is TGTGCCAGCACGTATGAGGGTTACGAGCAGTACTTC. It is translated as CASTYEGYEQYF.

This sequence joins TRBV30 and TRBJ2-7, with TRBD1 matching 10 bases. Germline V lookup: CDR1 GTSNPN, CDR2 SVGIG (reference sequence). The CDR3 has 11 residues. The V and J ends lost 2 bases and 11 bases, in that order; junction bases with no gene match: 3. The CDR3 reads CAWSRGQGKYF. Written as DNA, the CDR3 is TGTGCCTGGAGTAGGGGACAGGGGAAGTACTTC.

The rearrangement uses TRBV28 and TRBJ1-1; a weak D match, TRBD1 (6 bases). V was pared by 4 bases and J by 1 base, with 10 bases between. Germline CDR1 is MDHEN and CDR2 is SYDVKM. This CDR3 contains 14 residues. CDR3 region: CASSWDISNTEAFF. In DNA form, the CDR3 reads TGTGCCAGCAGTTGGGACATCTCGAACACTGAAGCTTTCTTT.

This clone was counted once. The junction differs from germline at one of its ends, possibly a read error. The rearrangement uses TRBV28 and TRBJ1-3; D not certain. Germline values: CDR1 MDHEN, CDR2 SYDVKM. The CDR3 covers 12 residues. The CDR3 sequence: CASSRARNTIYF. Here the CDR3 DNA reads TGTGCCAGCAGCCGGGCGAGAAATACCATATATTTT.

As regards this clone: A much more abundant neighbour one base away suggests this may be a read error. This same CDR3 is encoded by further DNA sequences in the sample. This sequence joins TRBV2 and TRBJ1-1; D might be TRBD1 (5 bases). With 5 bases removed from V and 1 base from J, the gap between germline ends came to 8 bases. CDR1 is SNHLY, CDR2 FYNNEI, per germline. The CDR3 totals 13 residues. The DNA for the CDR3 is TGTGCCAGCAGTTTGACAGAGAACACTGAAGCTTTCTTT. As protein: CASSLTENTEAFF. The variable domain in full, completed from reference TRBV2 and TRBJ1-1, reads EPEVTQTPSHQVTQMGQEVILRCVPISNHLYFYWYRQILGQKVEFLVSFYNNEISEKSEIFDDQFSVERPDGSNFTLKIRSTKLEDSAMYFCASSLTENTEAFFGQGTRLTVV.

The chain combines TRBV10-3 with TRBJ2-5; 7 nucleotides align to TRBD1. The CDR3 is 14 amino acids. V was clipped by 7 bases and J by 4 bases; unmatched bases: 9. Germline assignment: CDR1 ENHRY and CDR2 SYGVKD. The CDR3 nucleotides read TGTGCCATCAATGGAGGACAGGACGGAGAGACCCAGTACTTC. It specifies CAINGGQDGETQYF.